This T cell receptor (beta chain) is from a study of blood T cell repertoires in COVID-19. Across the whole study: Material from acute and convalescent COVID-19 was sourced from the United States, Italy and Spain. From T cells, B-cell-depleted T cells, or PBMCs came the material, which was cDNA or gDNA.

The CDR3 has 15 residues. V was trimmed by 5 bases and J by 5 bases, leaving 15 bases between them. Germline assignment: CDR1 LNHNV and CDR2 YYDKDF (reference sequence). TCRdb's table, derived via immunoSEQ multiplex PCR, lists solely in-frame clones and lacks some. The sample lists over 200,000 clones, roughly four fifths occurring once. The sequenced material came from peripheral blood. The sequence was collected from a man aged 50-59 years with active or convalescent COVID-19. This chain links TRBV15 with TRBJ1-4; no clear D. CDR3 sequence (DNA): TGTGCCACCAGCCGGTGGCCTACCGGGAATGAAAAACTGTTTTTT. The encoded protein is CATSRWPTGNEKLFF.